This T cell receptor beta chain was observed in a study of T cell responses to AZD1222 COVID-19 vaccine (dated by TCRdb to about 2021). At the level of the whole study: TCR sequencing was performed for about 250 trial participants, of whom around 200 were given two doses of AZD1222 and some 25 were given two doses of MenACWY control vaccine. Trial participants were enrolled by age into 18-55, 56-69 and 70-plus year subgroups, with about 150, 28 and 57 TCR-sequenced participants respectively.

The CDR3 regions of human TCRbeta chains were analyzed by immunosequencing. The study's processing was this. Repertoire TCRs were checked for matches against a reference library of SARS-CoV-2-specific TCRs that had been generated using the MIRA antigen-specificity platform. Breadth meant the fraction of unique TCRs that were SARS-CoV-2-associated, whereas depth meant the fraction of total T cells that were SARS-CoV-2-associated. Using the MIRA data, each spike-specific TCR was assigned both to the spike region to which the TCR was reactive and to a CD4 or CD8 class. Log10-transformed breadth and depth values were compared by one-way ANOVA with Sidak's multiple comparisons tests. TCRdb took over this immuneACCESS table, retaining in-frame rearrangements with V and J assigned. Such tables are incomplete; in checked studies, under half of the missing clones stem from an unresolved V gene, and the remainder is unexplained. That table gives V, J and clone size, and the DNA gave D and trimming. This sample has 70,000 to 95,000 clones in its table, and around 90% of those were observed once. In total, the top ten clones hold more than 9% of the sample.

What the authors observed across the whole study: After two AZD1222 doses, spike-specific TCR breadth and depth were significantly higher than at day 0 and than in MenACWY recipients. Conclusions about previously exposed vaccinees are limited, since just six or seven AZD1222 recipients were seropositive for SARS-CoV-2 at baseline. Reportedly, close to half of the unique spike-specific TCRs recognized epitopes lying outside the regions that are mutated in the B.1.351 and B.1.1.7 variants. No day 14 peak-response samples were available, so repertoires were characterized only after the peak T cell response. Most participants were white British and females outnumbered males, and the authors suggested that clonal diversity may have been underestimated. The 56-69-year group was small, and its depth increase did not reach significance, likely because of low power. Vaccine-associated CD4 TCRs spanned the whole spike protein, with dominant responses in regions 160-218 and 743-854.

The time point label, read with the paper, signifies: about 28 days (+/-7) after the second vaccine dose. Because spike-specific TCR depth and breadth did not differ between the two schedules, AZD1222 recipients who got a second dose at roughly 4 weeks were pooled with those who got a second dose at roughly 12 weeks. Samples from vaccinated people were obtained from the UK trials COV001 and COV002, which included a single-blind randomized controlled phase 2/3 trial of AZD1222 (ChAdOx1 nCoV-19) in healthy adults. For TCRbeta chain sequencing, PBMC samples were collected from trial participants at day 0 and at day 28 after the second dose. Remarks on this clone: Its specific antigen is unknown. Base qualities are not provided; no much larger clone lies one nucleotide away.

Trimming leaves V shorter by 0 bases and J shorter by 6 bases, with the junction holding 4 bases beyond the gene matches. CDR1 and CDR2 were assigned from the germline V gene as SGHRS and YFSETQ. The CDR3 spans 14 residues, from the cysteine through the phenylalanine. Only the CDR3 DNA stays, 42 bases, in frame from base 1. The source of this sequence is an adult who received the AZD1222 COVID-19 vaccine. The source material was peripheral blood, sampled 28 days after the second AZD1222 dose. The rearrangement combines TRBV5-1 with TRBJ1-2, and TRBD1 matches 8 of the central bases. The CDR3: CASSLGGQGDGYTF. The base sequence is TGCGCCAGCAGCTTGGGTGGACAGGGTGATGGCTACACCTTC. Reference TRBV5-1 and TRBJ1-2 genes cover what lies past the CDR3, so the full variable domain is KAGVTQTPRYLIKTRGQQVTLSCSPISGHRSVSWYQQTPGQGLQFLFEYFSETQRNKGNFPGRFSGRQFSNSRSEMNVSTLELGDSALYLCASSLGGQGDGYTFGSGTRLTVV.